The 20 T cell receptor delta chains presented below share a single source sample, sequenced in a study of gammadelta T cells in human blood (dated by TCRdb to 2018 to 2020). The library came from RT-PCR. TCRdb names Illumina MiSeq as the instrument used. TCRdb recomputed clones from the public reads with CATT; identical DNA rows were then combined. In this sample the table shows 400 or so delta-chain clones, 9.5% to 13% of which occur a single time. Of the sample, 25% to 30% is held by the ten largest clones. Sequencing input: non-Vgamma9Vdelta2 gamma-delta T cells from infant blood. These receptors came from a human donor.

This clone was detected only a few times. With only one base between it and a far larger clone, this is likely a read error. The rearrangement joins TRDV1 to TRDJ1; 8 bases agree with TRDD3. With 6 bases clipped from V and 0 bases from J, the junction kept 33 bases outside the gene matches. The CDR3 spans 24 residues. The germline CDR1 and CDR2 sequences are TSWWSYY and QGS. CDR3 sequence (DNA): TGTGCTCTTGGTGGGGCTACCCACGGGCCGGCGAGGGCTACGAACTGGGGGTACACCGATAAACTCATCTTT. Protein sequence: CALGGATHGPARATNWGYTDKLIF.

This clone is categorized as hyperexpanded. In the same sample, other DNA sequences code for this CDR3. V and J are TRDV1 and TRDJ1; D call uncertain. Per the germline V gene, CDR1 is TSWWSYY and CDR2 is QGS. Trimming removed 1 base from V and 0 bases from J, with 15 bases in between. CDR3 size: 17 residues. The CDR3 nucleotides read TGTGCTCTTGGGGAACCTCTCCTCGGTACCTACACCGATAAACTCATCTTT. The encoded protein is CALGEPLLGTYTDKLIF.

This clone was recorded a few times. A much larger clone differs by one base, so this may be a read error. The chain has TRDV3 and TRDJ1; the D is unclear. CDR1 and CDR2 (germline): TVYSNPD, GDNSRS (reference sequence). The CDR3 spans 15 residues. The DNA for the CDR3 is TGTGCCCACCACGCGCTACCAGTCTACACCGATAACCTCATCTTT. This sequence encodes CAHHALPVYTDNLIF.

J is TRDJ1 and V is TRDV1; 8 bases agree with TRDD2. Germline-derived CDR1 and CDR2 are TSWWSYY and QGS. The CDR3 loop spans 19 amino acids. V dropped 2 bases and J dropped 0; count of bases not matched to a gene: 14. Here the CDR3 DNA reads TGTGCTCTTGGGGAAACAATCCTTCCTAAGGGGAGTTACACCGATAAACTCATCTTT. Its translation: CALGETILPKGSYTDKLIF.

Points on this clone: Only one base separates this from a far larger clonotype, so it likely reflects a read error. The same CDR3 is also encoded by other DNA sequences in this sample. The chain employs TRDV1 and TRDJ1, with a weak D call TRDD3 (6 bases). CDR1 and CDR2 from the germline V gene are TSWWSYY and QGS. There are 18 residues in the CDR3. The CDR3 DNA sequence: TGTGCTCTTGGGGAAAGAGCTACTTCCCTGGGGACCACCGATAAACTCATATTT. As protein: CALGERATSLGTTDKLIF.

This clone has a handful of counts. Only one base separates this from a far larger clonotype, so it likely reflects a read error. The chain couples TRDV3 to TRDJ1, with 8 bases matching TRDD3. Trimming took 2 bases from V and 0 from J; bases not matched to a gene: 17. Per germline, CDR1 TVYSNPD and CDR2 GDNSRS (reference sequence). The CDR3 covers 18 residues. CDR3 bases: TGTGCCTTTCGTCCTAAGGTACTGGGGGGGCGAGACACCGATAAACTCATCTTT. This encodes CAFRPKVLGGRDTDKLIF.

The sample holds a few counts of this clone. With a far larger clone one base away, a read error is the likely cause. The V and J genes are TRDV3 and TRDJ1, with 7 positions matching TRDD2. Trimming took 2 bases from V and 0 from J; bases not matched to a gene: 18. The CDR3 loop spans 18 amino acids. From germline, CDR1 is TVYSNPD and CDR2 GDNSRS (reference sequence). The CDR3 is CAFLPKVQGGRDTDKLIF. CDR3 nucleotides: TGTGCCTTTCTTCCTAAGGTACAGGGGGGGCGAGACACCGATAAACTCATCTTT.

This clone was detected only a few times. With only one base between it and a far larger clone, this is likely a read error. The V call is TRDV1, the J call TRDJ1; possibly TRDD3 for D (9 bases). Trimming removed 3 bases at V and 0 bases at J, with 41 bases between. CDR1 and CDR2 from the germline V gene are TSWWSYY and QGS. This CDR3 comprises 25 residues. CDR3 in DNA: TGTGCTCTTGGGGACACCCCCCCCGGGGCTTCCTACAAGGAAGCGGACTGGGGGAACACCGATAAACTCATCTTT. As protein: CALGDTPPGASYKEADWGNTDKLIF.

This clone was counted once. One end of the junction varies from germline; a read error may be responsible. Other nucleotide sequences in the sample specify the same CDR3. The chain recombines TRAV38-2/DV8 with TRDJ1; 7 positions agree with TRDD3. TCRdb offers no J gene call, so here the DNA was matched to germline to obtain one. Germline V lookup: CDR1 TSESDYY, CDR2 QEAYKQQN. There are 17 residues in the CDR3. CDR3: CAYRTSRPTGEADKLIF. The DNA of the CDR3 is TGTGCGTATAGGACTTCCAGACCGACTGGGGAAGCGGATAAACTCATCTTT.

This clone was observed a few times. A far larger clone is just one base off, so this is likely a read error. Other DNA sequences in the sample encode the same CDR3. The chain is built from TRDV1 and TRDJ1; D might be TRDD3 (5 bases). Germline V gives CDR1 TSWWSYY, CDR2 QGS. The CDR3 extends over 15 amino acids. The CDR3 loop reads CALGESFRGPRGLIF. DNA for the CDR3: TGTGCACTTGGGGAAAGTTTTAGAGGCCCCCGTGGACTCATCTTT.

Concerning this clone: A far larger clone differs by one base, so this is likely a read error. This rearrangement joins TRDV1 to TRDJ1; TRDD3 matches 8 bases. V shed 6 bases and J 0 bases; nucleotides not matched to a gene: 33. The CDR3 contains 24 residues. In germline, CDR1 is TSWWSYY, CDR2 QGS. The CDR3 reads CALGGAAHGPARAMNWGYTDKLIF. The DNA for the CDR3 is TGTGCTCTTGGTGGGGCTGCCCACGGGCCGGCGAGGGCTATGAACTGGGGGTACACCGATAAACTCATCTTT.

In this sample, this clone turned up a few times. A clone one base away is much larger, so this may be a read error. Other DNA sequences in this sample translate to the same CDR3. This sequence joins TRDV1 and TRDJ1; 10 bases fit TRDD3. The CDR3 consists of 21 residues. Germline assignment: CDR1 TSWWSYY and CDR2 QGS. The J segment lost 0 bases and the V segment lost 5 bases, leaving 21 bases of the junction unmatched. CDR3 coding DNA: TGTGCTCTTGGGCCAAGAACACTCTACTGGGGGATTTGGGAACACACCGATAAACTCATCTTT. Protein product: CALGPRTLYWGIWEHTDKLIF.

This clone was observed a few times. Given a far larger clone just one base away, this is likely a sequencing read error. The chain couples TRDV1 to TRDJ1; 8 bases are shared with TRDD3. V shed 8 bases and J 0 bases; nucleotides not matched to a gene: 35. The CDR3 is 24 residues long. Germline-derived CDR1 and CDR2 are TSWWSYY and QGS. The CDR3: CALSGAAHGPARATNWGYTDKLIF. In DNA form, the CDR3 reads TGTGCTCTTAGTGGGGCTGCCCACGGGCCGGCGAGGGCTACGAACTGGGGGTACACCGATAAACTCATCTTT.

The chain employs TRDV1 and TRDJ1; no firm D call. The CDR3 length is 20 residues. Germline V CDR1 and CDR2: TSWWSYY, QGS. V was trimmed by 2 bases and J by 4 bases, leaving 29 bases between them. This chain's CDR3 is CALGEVQKLSTPLVGDKLIF. The CDR3 DNA sequence: TGTGCTCTTGGGGAAGTCCAGAAACTATCTACGCCGTTGGTAGGCGATAAACTCATCTTT.

The V and J genes are TRDV1 and TRDJ1; TRDD3 aligns across 8 bases. CDR1 is TSWWSYY, CDR2 QGS, per germline. With V trimmed by 0 bases and J by 2 bases, 5 bases remained unmatched. CDR3 size: 16 residues. The DNA for the CDR3 is TGTGCTCTTGGGGAACTTACTGGGGGGCGTACCGATAAACTCATCTTT. It encodes CALGELTGGRTDKLIF.

This clone qualifies as hyperexpanded (1% or more). Other DNA sequences within the sample encode an identical CDR3. This chain links TRDV1 with TRDJ1; D might be TRDD3 (8 bases). The CDR3 is 25 residues long. The V end was cut by 2 bases, the J end by 0 bases, with 40 bases between. Germline-derived CDR1 and CDR2 are TSWWSYY and QGS. CDR3 amino acids: CALGESGLPEATFEWGILYTDKLIF. The CDR3 DNA is TGTGCTCTTGGGGAATCGGGCCTTCCTGAGGCGACTTTTGAATGGGGGATCCTGTACACCGATAAACTCATCTTT.

This clone is large (0.1 to 1%) by share. This chain joins TRDV2 and TRDJ1; TRDD3 matches at 9 bases. Germline trimming cut 5 bases from V and 2 bases from J; bases unmatched to any gene: 11. The CDR3 totals 16 residues. From germline, CDR1 is GEAIGNYY and CDR2 EKD. CDR3 DNA sequence: TGTGCCTGTGTCTACTGGGGGACCCCCGCGACCGATAAACTCATCTTT. This gives the protein CACVYWGTPATDKLIF.

This clone is hyperexpanded (1% or more). Other DNA sequences in the same sample also yield this CDR3. The gene calls are TRDV1 and TRDJ1, with D perhaps matching TRDD2 or TRDD3 (8 bases each). Looked up from germline, CDR1 is TSWWSYY and CDR2 is QGS. The V end lost 5 bases, the J end lost 0 bases, and 28 bases lay between the germline ends. The CDR3 consists of 20 residues. CDR3 protein: CALGKLPTGGGFLYTDKLIF. The CDR3 bases are TGTGCTCTTGGGAAGCTTCCTACGGGTGGGGGATTCCTGTACACCGATAAACTCATCTTT.

This clone was counted a few times. A far larger clone is a single base away, which makes a read error likely. The same CDR3 can be traced to other DNA sequences in this sample. The J gene is TRDJ1, the V gene TRDV1; 8 bases are shared with TRDD3. The CDR3 is 24 residues long. CDR1 and CDR2 (germline): TSWWSYY, QGS. The CDR3 is CALGGAAHGPARATNWGYTDKLIF. CDR3 DNA sequence: TGTGCTCTTGGTGGGGCTGCCCACGGGCCGGCGAGGGCTACGAACTGGGGGTACACCGATAAACTCATATTT.

This clone rates as hyperexpanded. This specimen includes other DNA sequences encoding the same CDR3. This chain links TRDV1 with TRDJ2; 7 bases map to TRDD2. This CDR3 is 20 amino acids long. Germline V gives CDR1 TSWWSYY, CDR2 QGS. The ends lost 2 bases at V and 3 bases at J; junction bases unmatched: 18. CDR3 sequence: CALGEGRVPTQLMVTAQLFF. The CDR3 coding sequence is TGTGCTCTTGGGGAAGGGCGGGTTCCTACCCAATTGATGGTGACAGCACAACTCTTCTTT.